The clone carrying this TCR beta chain was picked up a small number of times. Its antigen remains unidentified. Primers for the PCR totalled 60 Vbeta and 13 Jbeta. TCRdb keeps only in-frame clones here, not all; method: immunoSEQ multiplex PCR. The sample holds more than 90,000 clones, about 70% seen once. This entry is derived from a study of cytomegalovirus exposure and HLA in healthy donors. Study conclusions and caveats: Most CMV-associated TCR beta chains appeared HLA-restricted in a later analysis. A later analysis associated 15,000 to 20,000 TCR beta sequences with HLA alleles at a 0.05 false discovery rate.

CDR1 and CDR2 from the germline V gene are SGHRS and YFSETQ. This CDR3 has 14 amino acids. Germline trimming cut 7 bases from V and 3 bases from J; bases unmatched to any gene: 10. The sequencing input was PBMCs. This TCR came from a man aged 25 to 40 in good health and CMV-seropositive. This sequence joins TRBV5-1 and TRBJ2-7; 7 nucleotides line up with TRBD1. The CDR3: CASRQGFLNYEQYF. The CDR3 DNA follows: TGCGCCAGCCGACAGGGCTTTTTAAACTACGAGCAGTACTTC.